The next 17 T cell receptor beta chains were all read from a single sample in a study of T cell repertoires in cytomegalovirus infection. These receptors lack a known antigen. TCRdb recomputed calls from the reads with MiXCR, one row per CDR3 protein. The sample comprises some 940,000 distinct CDR3 sequences, roughly 30% of which are singletons, and 11% to 15% rests with the top ten. The starting material was cultured CD8+ T cells from PBMCs, obtained from culture after CMV antigen stimulation. The source is a human donor in good health (CMV status not recorded). Some clones in this sample may be carry-over from other donors' samples.

Ten or more counts support this clonotype. The CDR3 DNA is TGTGCCAGTAGTATAAAAGGAACCTCTGAAGCTTTCTTT. Amino acids: CASSIKGTSEAFF. V gene TRBV19 combines with J gene TRBJ1-1, with D unclear. Trimming removed 2 bases from V and 6 bases from J, with 10 bases in between. The CDR3 has 13 residues. Germline V gene sequence: CDR1 LNHDA, CDR2 SQIVND (reference sequence).

To note about this clonotype: Its ends do not fully match the called genes, so a read error is possible. The rearrangement uses TRBV18 and TRBJ2-1; TRBD2 agrees at 9 bases. The germline gives CDR1 KGHSH, CDR2 LQKENI. CDR3 length: 17 amino acids. CDR3 in DNA: TGTGTCAGCTCACCAATATCAGCGGGGGGCGCCTACAATGAGCAGTTCTTC. This encodes CVSSPISAGGAYNEQFF. The full variable domain, with the rest looked up from reference TRBV18 and TRBJ2-1, is NAGVMQNPRHLVRRRGQEARLRCSPMKGHSHVYWYRQLPEEGLKFMVYLQKENIIDESGMPKERFSAEFPKEGPSILRIQQVVRGDSAAYFCVSSPISAGGAYNEQFFGPGTRLTVL.

The chain is built from TRBV18 and TRBJ2-1; D may correspond to TRBD1 or TRBD2 (6 bases each). The CDR3 loop spans 15 amino acids. Trimming took off 8 bases at V and 7 bases at J, with 21 bases between the two ends. Germline values: CDR1 KGHSH, CDR2 LQKENI. CDR3 loop: CASPPEGGLQNEQFF. DNA for the CDR3: TGTGCCAGCCCGCCGGAGGGGGGCCTGCAGAATGAGCAGTTCTTC. Using reference TRBV18 and TRBJ2-1 for the parts outside the CDR3, the full variable domain is NAGVMQNPRHLVRRRGQEARLRCSPMKGHSHVYWYRQLPEEGLKFMVYLQKENIIDESGMPKERFSAEFPKEGPSILRIQQVVRGDSAAYFCASPPEGGLQNEQFFGPGTRLTVL.

This clonotype was seen a few times. This chain links TRBV18 with TRBJ1-2; the D gene is possibly TRBD1 (6 bases). This CDR3 has 13 residues. Germline V gives CDR1 KGHSH, CDR2 LQKENI. V dropped 5 bases and J dropped 6 bases, with 13 bases sitting between them. The CDR3 DNA follows: TGTGCCAGCTCAAGCGGACAGAAGGATGGCTACACCTTC. Amino acids: CASSSGQKDGYTF.

This clonotype has more than one count but fewer than ten. J is TRBJ2-5 and V is TRBV6-1; D possibly uses TRBD1 or TRBD2 (5 bases each). CDR3 length: 15 residues. Trimming stripped 4 bases from V and 2 bases from J, with 14 bases between. Per the germline V gene, CDR1 is MNHNS and CDR2 is SASEGT. The CDR3 DNA reads TGTGCCAGCAGTGTTTCTTGGGGGATTCAAGAGACCCAGTACTTC. It translates to CASSVSWGIQETQYF.

The chain is built from TRBV25-1 and TRBJ1-2, with TRBD1 matching over 7 bases. Germline V gene lookup returns CDR1 MGHDK and CDR2 SYGVNS. The CDR3 is made up of 13 amino acids. J gave up 6 bases and V 3 bases, and 4 bases lay outside the gene matches. The CDR3 region is CASSESQGDGYTF. The DNA for the CDR3 is TGTGCCAGCAGTGAGAGTCAGGGGGATGGCTACACCTTC.

V usage is TRBV10-3 and J usage is TRBJ2-7; 7 nucleotides align to TRBD1. Germline V gene lookup returns CDR1 ENHRY and CDR2 SYGVKD. This CDR3 contains 15 residues. Here the CDR3 DNA reads TGTGCCATCAGTGAGGGAATCACAGGGGTGTACGCGCAGTACGTC. Its translation is CAISEGITGVYAQYV.

This clonotype has a handful of counts. V and J are TRBV6-5 and TRBJ2-3, with 10 bases matching TRBD2. CDR1 is MNHEY, CDR2 SVGAGI, per germline. The CDR3 consists of 18 residues. V gave up 0 bases and J gave up 0 bases; unmatched junction bases: 6. The CDR3 DNA reads TGTGCCAGCAGTTACTCGGCACTAGCGGGGCAAAGCACAGATACGCAGTATTTT. This encodes CASSYSALAGQSTDTQYF.

This clonotype showed up just a few times. The J gene is TRBJ2-1, the V gene TRBV29-1, with TRBD2 identical over 9 bases. The V and J ends lost 7 bases and 8 bases, in that order; junction bases with no gene match: 9. The CDR3 consists of 13 residues. Germline V gene sequence: CDR1 SQVTM, CDR2 ANQGSEA. The CDR3 nucleotides read TGCAGCGGGGGACTAGCCACTGGGTATGAGCAGTTCTTC. Translation gives CSGGLATGYEQFF.

The gene calls are TRBV20-1 and TRBJ2-7; tentative D call: TRBD2 (5 bases). Germline V gene data show CDR1 as DFQATT and CDR2 as SNEGSKA (reference sequence). V was pared by 0 bases and J by 0 bases, with 12 bases between. The CDR3 loop spans 15 amino acids. The CDR3, as DNA: TGCAGTGCTAGAGACCCGACGGGGAGCTCCTACGAGCAGTACTTC. It specifies CSARDPTGSSYEQYF.

The table lists this clonotype with a few counts. The chain uses TRBV7-6 and TRBJ1-3; D unresolved. This CDR3 comprises 13 residues. Per germline, CDR1 SGHVS and CDR2 FNYEAQ. Trimming took 3 bases from V and 8 from J, leaving 11 bases between them. The CDR3 reads CASSFWVWDTIYF. The CDR3 DNA reads as TGTGCCAGCAGCTTCTGGGTCTGGGACACCATATATTTT.

On this clonotype: The junction departs from germline at one end; a sequencing error may be responsible. The rearrangement links TRBV11-3 to TRBJ1-5; D is perhaps TRBD1 (5 bases). This CDR3 has 17 amino acids. Germline loops: CDR1 SGHNT, CDR2 YENEEA. In nucleotides, the CDR3 is TGTGTCAGCAGCGTAGGATTGGCCAGGGCGAGCAATCAGCCCCAGCATTTT. It yields the protein CVSSVGLARASNQPQHF.

The rearrangement joins TRBV4-3 to TRBJ1-1; D unclear. The V end was cut by 0 bases, the J end by 2 bases, with 7 bases between. The CDR3 loop spans 14 amino acids. Germline lookup yields CDR1 LGHNA and CDR2 YSLEER. CDR3 sequence: CASSQEMVNTEAFF. The CDR3 nucleotides read TGCGCCAGCAGCCAAGAGATGGTCAACACTGAAGCTTTCTTT.

This chain connects TRBV19 to TRBJ1-2; 7 bases fit TRBD1. CDR1 and CDR2 from the germline V gene are LNHDA and SQIVND (reference sequence). The V segment lost 8 bases and the J segment 2 bases; nucleotides outside the gene matches: 8. CDR3 length: 14 amino acids. The DNA for the CDR3 is TGTGCCAGTTCTTATAACAGGGGAAACTATGGCTACACCTTC. Translating gives CASSYNRGNYGYTF.

In its sample, this clonotype was seen a few times. This chain uses TRBV6-5 with TRBJ2-5, with 7 positions matching TRBD1. CDR1 MNHEY and CDR2 SVGAGI come from the germline V gene. The CDR3 runs to 17 residues. Trimming at V came to 2 bases and at J to 0 bases, leaving 9 bases not matched to a gene. CDR3 protein: CASSYMGDSPYQETQYF. The CDR3 nucleotides read TGTGCCAGCAGTTACATGGGGGACAGCCCGTACCAAGAGACCCAGTACTTC.

J is TRBJ1-1 and V is TRBV7-9, with D possibly TRBD1 on 6 matching bases. This CDR3 contains 15 residues. V gave up 4 bases and J gave up 1 base, with 13 bases separating them. CDR1 SEHNR and CDR2 FQNEAQ come from the germline V gene (reference sequence). CDR3 residues: CASSYLDSKNTEAFF. The CDR3 region has the DNA TGTGCCAGCAGCTATCTGGACAGTAAGAACACTGAAGCTTTCTTT.

This clonotype was observed a single time. CDR3 nucleotide sequence: TGTGCCAGCACCAGTGGGACACCCCAAGAGACCCAGTACTTC. Its protein product is CASTSGTPQETQYF. The rearrangement joins TRBV6-8 to TRBJ2-5; D perhaps matches TRBD1 (6 bases). The CDR3 is 14 amino acids. Germline loops: CDR1 MNHGY, CDR2 SAAAGT. Trimming shortened V by 7 bases and J by 1 base, and 13 bases separated the two germline ends.